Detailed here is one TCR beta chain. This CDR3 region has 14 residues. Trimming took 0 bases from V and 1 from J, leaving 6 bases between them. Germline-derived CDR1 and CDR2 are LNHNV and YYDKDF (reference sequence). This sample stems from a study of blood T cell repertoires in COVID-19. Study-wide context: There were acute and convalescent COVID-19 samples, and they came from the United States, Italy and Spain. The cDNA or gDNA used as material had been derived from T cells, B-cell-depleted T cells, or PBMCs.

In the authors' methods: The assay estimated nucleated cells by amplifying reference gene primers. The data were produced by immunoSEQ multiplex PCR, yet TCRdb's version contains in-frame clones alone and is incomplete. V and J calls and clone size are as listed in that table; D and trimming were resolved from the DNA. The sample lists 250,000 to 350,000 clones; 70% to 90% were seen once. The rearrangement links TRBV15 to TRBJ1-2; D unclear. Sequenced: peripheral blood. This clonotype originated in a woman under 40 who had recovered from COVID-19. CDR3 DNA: TGTGCCACCAGCAGAGACCAGGATAACTATGGCTACACCTTC. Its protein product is CATSRDQDNYGYTF.